This TCR beta chain was identified during a study of CD8+CD57+ T cells in acquired aplastic anemia. Study overall: DNA recovered from sorted CD4+ and CD8+ cells had a mean of approximately 3.2 ug.

Notes on the study in general: Found in both controls and patients were approximately 31 CD8+ CDR3 sequences. In CD8+ cells, Simpson's diversity showed no significant difference between patients and controls.

From germline, CDR1 is SGHAT and CDR2 FQNNGV. Trimming at V came to 1 base and at J to 4 bases, leaving 5 bases not matched to a gene. This CDR3 has 17 amino acids. Researchers used genomic DNA as the template to profile TCR beta VDJ and CDR3. TCRdb re-analysed the reads in MiXCR, keeping a single row per CDR3 protein. The table lists roughly 260,000 distinct CDR3 sequences, around 45% of them singletons, with about 8.3% in the top ten. Individuals selected for sequencing had exhibited CD8+CD57+ cell expansion on flow cytometry. This clonotype was counted a single time. Its antigen is unknown. V usage is TRBV11-2 and J usage is TRBJ2-1; TRBD2 aligns across 12 bases. The receptor's source is a human donor with aplastic anemia. Material for sequencing was sorted CD4+, CD8+, or CD8+CD57+ T cells (not recorded which) from PBMCs. The CDR3 DNA is TGTGCCAGCAGCTTAGCCCTAGCGGGGGGGTTTTACAATGAGCAGTTCTTC. It translates to CASSLALAGGFYNEQFF. Full variable domain (outside the CDR3, taken from reference TRBV11-2 and TRBJ2-1): EAGVAQSPRYKIIEKRQSVAFWCNPISGHATLYWYQQILGQGPKLLIQFQNNGVVDDSQLPKDRFSAERLKGVDSTLKIQPAKLEDSAVYLCASSLALAGGFYNEQFFGPGTRLTVL.